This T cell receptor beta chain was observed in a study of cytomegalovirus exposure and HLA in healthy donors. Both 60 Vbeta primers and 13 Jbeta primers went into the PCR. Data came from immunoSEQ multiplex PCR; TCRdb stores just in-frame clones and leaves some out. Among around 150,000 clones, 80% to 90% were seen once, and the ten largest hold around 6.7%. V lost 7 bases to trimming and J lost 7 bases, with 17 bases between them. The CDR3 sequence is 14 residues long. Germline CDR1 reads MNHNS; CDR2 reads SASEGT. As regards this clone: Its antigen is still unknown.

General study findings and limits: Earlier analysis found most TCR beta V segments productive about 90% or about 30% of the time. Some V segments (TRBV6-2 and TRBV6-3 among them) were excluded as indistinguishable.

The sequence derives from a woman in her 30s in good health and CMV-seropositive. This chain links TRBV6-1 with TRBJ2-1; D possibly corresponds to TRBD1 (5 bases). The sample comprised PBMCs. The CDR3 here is CASKAAGWRNEQFF. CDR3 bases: TGTGCCAGCAAGGCCGCAGGGTGGCGAAATGAGCAGTTCTTC.